The 26 T cell receptor beta chains reported below all come from one sample, sequenced in a study of tumor-infiltrating lymphocytes in primary liver carcinoma. Researchers generated TCR beta cDNA from approximately 520 ng of total RNA, relying on a constant-region primer. ARM-PCR, slightly modified, supplied the TCR beta libraries through three nested multiplex PCR rounds. The first two PCR rounds, roughly 9 cycles each, used TRBV1-TRBV30 forward primers and a C-beta reverse primer. MiXCR was run by TCRdb on the multiplex PCR reads, yielding one entry per CDR3 protein. This sample has under 85,000 distinct CDR3 sequences, with approximately 72% found just once. Investigators took RNA and DNA out together from roughly 21-30 mg of unsorted bulk tissue. Sequencing was done on a sample of liver tumor tissue from sampling region 1. Subset in this sample: tumor region T1, superior pole. These receptors originate from a middle-aged man with primary liver carcinoma and hepatitis B virus infection.

To note about this clonotype: One end of the junction varies from germline; a read error may be responsible. This rearrangement joins TRBV11-2 to TRBJ2-1; 7 bases agree with TRBD2. This CDR3 spans 15 amino acids. The V gene's germline CDR1 is SGHAT and CDR2 FQNNGV. The CDR3 region is CASSQGTNAYNEHFF. In DNA, the CDR3 is TGTGCAAGCAGCCAAGGGACTAATGCCTACAATGAGCACTTCTTC.

V usage is TRBV12-3 or TRBV12-4 and J usage is TRBJ2-7; tentatively, D is TRBD1 (6 bases). V lost 9 bases and J lost 4, with 16 bases in between. The CDR3 runs to 13 residues. The CDR3 is CASFTGSGYEQYF. The CDR3 bases are TGTGCCAGTTTTACAGGGTCAGGGTACGAGCAGTACTTC.

Concerning this clonotype: Compared with germline, one end of the junction differs, possibly owing to a read error. The chain joins TRBV12-3 or TRBV12-4 to TRBJ2-6; a possible D gene is TRBD1 (6 bases). The CDR3 consists of 16 residues. The CDR3: CASSLSPHSGGNVLIF. The CDR3 DNA sequence: TGTGCCAGCAGTTTATCTCCGCACTCTGGGGGCAACGTCCTGATTTTC.

Concerning this clonotype itself: The junction departs from the called germline gene at one end, perhaps through a read error. The genes are TRBV6-6 and TRBJ2-3; 7 bases are a match to TRBD1. Germline CDR1 and CDR2: MNHNY and SVGAGI (reference sequence). CDR3 length: 15 residues. The CDR3 sequence: CASRPRTGNYDTQYF. CDR3 in DNA: TGTGCTAGCAGACCTAGGACAGGCAATTACGATACGCAGTATTTT.

In the case of this clonotype: Germline and junction disagree at one end, which may indicate a read error. The V call is TRBV11-2, the J call TRBJ2-1; 9 bases agree with TRBD2. CDR1 is SGHAT, CDR2 FQNNGV, per germline. The CDR3 runs to 16 residues. CDR3 nucleotide sequence: TGTGTCAGCAGCTCGCGCCCCAGCGGGGGGATCTATGATCAGTTCTTC. Its protein product is CVSSSRPSGGIYDQFF. The full variable domain, its missing parts supplied by reference TRBV11-2 and TRBJ2-1, is EAGVAQSPRYKIIEKRQSVAFWCNPISGHATLYWYQQILGQGPKLLIQFQNNGVVDDSQLPKDRFSAERLKGVDSTLKIQPAKLEDSAVYLCVSSSRPSGGIYDQFFGPGTRLTVL.

Comment on this clonotype: A junction boundary mismatches the germline segment, possibly from a read error. The rearrangement joins TRBV6-5 to TRBJ2-1; maybe TRBD1 (5 bases). This CDR3 has 13 residues. Germline assignment: CDR1 MNHEY and CDR2 SVGAGI. As DNA, the CDR3 is TGTACCAGCAGGACAACTATCAACAATGAGCAGTTCTTC. As protein: CTSRTTINNEQFF.

About this clonotype itself: The junction differs from germline at one of its ends, possibly a read error. The chain links TRBV5-1 to TRBJ2-2, with D possibly TRBD2 on 5 matching bases. Germline assignment: CDR1 SGHRS and CDR2 YFSETQ. The CDR3 has 16 residues. The CDR3 region has the DNA TGCGCCAGCAGCCTTTTGGTCGACGGGAACACCGGGGAGCTATTTTTT. Its translation is CASSLLVDGNTGELFF.

The table lists this clonotype with a count of one. Its ends do not fully match the called genes, so a read error is possible. CDR3 nucleotides: TGTGCGAGCAGTTACCGGGACAGGTCCGCAGATACGCAGTATTTT. Translating gives CASSYRDRSADTQYF. This sequence joins TRBV6-5 and TRBJ2-3; 8 nucleotides agree with TRBD1. Germline V gene data show CDR1 as MNHEY and CDR2 as SVGAGI. CDR3 size: 15 residues.

In the case of this clonotype: The junction departs from the called germline gene at one end, perhaps through a read error. The gene calls are TRBV6-1 and TRBJ2-7, with D unresolved. The length of the CDR3 is 12 residues. Germline values: CDR1 MNHNS, CDR2 SASEGT. CDR3: CASSNGPYEQHF. The CDR3 DNA is TGTGCCAGTAGTAACGGACCCTACGAGCAGCACTTC.

V usage is TRBV12-3 or TRBV12-4 and J usage is TRBJ2-1, with 9 bases fitting TRBD1. V dropped 8 bases and J dropped 6; count of bases not matched to a gene: 8. There are 14 residues in the CDR3. DNA of the CDR3: TGTGCCAGCTGTGGGACAGGGACAAGCAATGAGCAGTTCTTC. Translated: CASCGTGTSNEQFF.

As for this clonotype: Mismatch with germline at one junction end may stem from a read error. V and J are TRBV12-3 or TRBV12-4 and TRBJ2-7, with D maybe TRBD2 (6 bases). This CDR3 spans 13 amino acids. For the CDR3, the DNA is TGCGCCAGCAGGCTGAGGGAGGCTTACGAGCAGTACTTC. Translated, it gives CASRLREAYEQYF.

Details on this clonotype: Given a much more abundant clone one base away, this may be a read error. V gene TRBV24-1 combines with J gene TRBJ2-1; 14 bases match TRBD2. The V segment lost 5 bases and the J segment 8 bases; nucleotides outside the gene matches: 7. The CDR3 has 16 amino acids. Germline V gene lookup returns CDR1 KGHDR and CDR2 SFDVKD. Here the CDR3 DNA reads TGTGCCACCAGTGGAGGGACTAGCGGGGGTCTGGATGAGCAGTTCTTC. Amino acid sequence: CATSGGTSGGLDEQFF.

Of note for this clonotype: Given the absence of the conserved phenylalanine or tryptophan at the CDR3 end, a read error is likely. J is TRBJ2-2 and V is TRBV4-1, with D perhaps matching TRBD2 (6 bases). From germline, CDR1 is MGHRA and CDR2 YSYEKL. V was shortened by 2 bases and J by 1 base, with 8 bases between the two germline ends. The CDR3 runs to 15 residues. CDR3 residues: CASSQSSENTGELFS. The DNA for the CDR3 is TGCGCCAGCAGCCAATCTAGCGAGAACACCGGGGAGCTGTTTTCT.

A note on this clonotype: A much larger clone differs from this one at a single base, so this may be a read error. J is TRBJ1-2 and V is TRBV5-1, with a weak D call TRBD1 (6 bases). CDR1 is SGHRS, CDR2 YFSETQ, per germline. The CDR3 contains 13 residues. The CDR3 DNA reads as TGCGCCAGCAGCTTACAGGGAGGAGATGGCTACATCTTC. Its translation: CASSLQGGDGYIF.

This clonotype occurred many times. The V and J genes are TRBV6-5 and TRBJ2-3; D is perhaps TRBD2 (6 bases). V was shortened by 0 bases and J by 5 bases, with 12 bases between the two germline ends. The CDR3 length is 15 residues. The V gene's germline CDR1 is MNHEY and CDR2 SVGAGI. The CDR3 nucleotides read TGTGCCAGCAGTTACTCGGGCGGGACTGGAGATACGCAGTATTTT. Protein: CASSYSGGTGDTQYF.

On this clonotype: A read error may produce the germline difference seen at one junction end. The chain uses TRBV5-5 and TRBJ2-7; TRBD2 agrees at 8 bases. Germline CDR1 and CDR2: SGHKS and YYEKEE (reference sequence). There are 16 residues in the CDR3. This CDR3 reads CARSLGWVAGNNEQYF. Here the CDR3 DNA reads TGTGCCAGAAGCTTGGGGTGGGTAGCGGGAAACAACGAGCAGTACTTC. Looking up the rest from reference TRBV5-5 and TRBJ2-7 gives the full variable domain: DAGVTQSPTHLIKTRGQQVTLRCSPISGHKSVSWYQQVLGQGPQFIFQYYEKEERGRGNFPDRFSARQFPNYSSELNVNALLLGDSALYLCARSLGWVAGNNEQYFGPGTRLTVT.

The rearrangement uses TRBV2 and TRBJ2-1, with 9 bases matching TRBD2. Germline V gene sequence: CDR1 SNHLY, CDR2 FYNNEI. The CDR3 runs to 19 residues. With 8 bases clipped from V and 3 bases from J, the junction kept 20 bases outside the gene matches. CDR3 residues: CASRESRGGPRSFYNEQFF. The CDR3 DNA reads TGTGCCAGCCGCGAGTCGCGGGGGGGCCCGAGAAGCTTCTACAATGAGCAGTTCTTC.

A note on this clonotype: A read error is possible here, since a much larger clone lies one base away. This chain uses TRBV28 with TRBJ1-2, with D tentatively TRBD1 (6 bases). Germline V gene sequence: CDR1 MDHEN, CDR2 SYDVKM. The CDR3 has 12 residues. The CDR3: CVSSTTGYGYTF. Here the CDR3 DNA reads TGTGTCAGCAGTACAACAGGGTATGGCTACACCTTC.

The J gene is TRBJ1-1, the V gene TRBV29-1; D gene unclear. The CDR3 runs to 13 residues. CDR1 and CDR2 from the germline V gene are SQVTM and ANQGSEA. With 4 bases removed from V and 2 bases from J, the gap between germline ends came to 11 bases. CDR3 loop: CSVVKQINTEAFF. The CDR3, as DNA: TGCAGCGTTGTGAAGCAGATCAACACTGAAGCTTTCTTT.

This clonotype was seen once. At one end, the junction sequence differs from germline, possibly due to a read error. The V call is TRBV10-1, the J call TRBJ1-5; D gene uncertain. CDR3 length: 12 residues. In germline, CDR1 is WNHNN, CDR2 SYGVQD (reference sequence). The CDR3, as DNA: TGCGCCAGCAGTGAGGGGCATCAGCCCAAGGATTTT. Translated: CASSEGHQPKDF.

The rearrangement uses TRBV10-3 and TRBJ2-1; 7 bases line up with TRBD2. V lost 3 bases to trimming and J lost 8 bases; unmatched junction nucleotides: 19. Germline-derived CDR1 and CDR2 are ENHRY and SYGVKD. The CDR3 consists of 18 residues. For the CDR3, the DNA is TGTGCCATCAGTGACCCATTTGTGCCTAGCGGAGCTTACGATGAGCAGTTCTTC. As protein: CAISDPFVPSGAYDEQFF.

With regard to this clonotype: One end of the junction is discordant with germline, which a read error may explain. The gene calls are TRBV10-3 and TRBJ2-7, with D possibly being TRBD2 (6 bases). CDR1 ENHRY and CDR2 SYGVKD come from the germline V gene. The CDR3 consists of 15 residues. CDR3 coding DNA: TGTGCCATGAGTGGAACTGTCCGGGAGAGTATTGAGCAGTACTTC. As protein: CAMSGTVRESIEQYF.

On this clonotype: Germline is not matched at one junction end, which may reflect a read error. This chain's CDR3 is CGSSLIHNSPLHF. CDR3 sequence (DNA): TGTGGCAGCAGCTTGATCCATAATTCACCCCTCCACTTT. The gene calls are TRBV11-2 and TRBJ1-6; D gene unclear. The CDR3 length is 13 residues. Per the germline V gene, CDR1 is SGHAT and CDR2 is FQNNGV.

V gene TRBV10-3 combines with J gene TRBJ2-3; D is perhaps TRBD2 (5 bases). Trimming removed 5 bases at V and 3 bases at J, with 15 bases between. Germline V gene data show CDR1 as ENHRY and CDR2 as SYGVKD. The CDR3 is 15 residues long. CDR3 DNA sequence: TGTGCCATCAGTCTGACTAATATAGTAACAGATACGCAGTATTTT. Residues: CAISLTNIVTDTQYF.

A word on this clonotype: This likely comes from a read error, as the CDR3 has no conserved phenylalanine or tryptophan at its end. The rearrangement uses TRBV6-1 and TRBJ2-2; 7 bases are a match to TRBD1. Per germline, CDR1 MNHNS and CDR2 SASEGT. CDR3 length: 16 residues. This CDR3 is CVSSEGYRGNTGELFS. CDR3 DNA sequence: TGTGTCAGCAGTGAAGGGTACAGGGGAAACACCGGGGAGCTGTTTTCT.

This chain connects TRBV18 to TRBJ1-2; D not certain. Germline CDR1 is KGHSH and CDR2 is LQKENI. The V gene lost 5 bases and the J gene lost 6 bases, with 13 bases spanning the gap. This CDR3 has 13 residues. Here the CDR3 reads CASSWIPADGYTF. CDR3 coding DNA: TGTGCCAGCTCATGGATACCGGCGGATGGCTACACCTTC.